This TCR beta chain was retrieved from a study of chemoradiotherapy in HPV16-positive cancers. Background on the study: A couple of HPV16-positive patients' cells yielded candidate HPV-specific clones and common motifs. Study-wide findings and caveats: During treatment, candidate HPV-specific clones and E7-related motifs expanded in tumor. The functional HPV-specific definition rests on just a couple of HPV16-positive patients.

Trimming pared 1 base from V and 1 base from J, leaving 15 bases between. Germline V gene lookup returns CDR1 SGDLS and CDR2 YYNGEE. The CDR3 runs to 16 residues. This clone was picked up a small number of times. Its specificity is not known. Clones were sequenced by immunoSEQ multiplex PCR, and TCRdb holds only the in-frame ones, with some missing. The sample has several thousand clones; roughly 80% are singletons. Samples were taken several times over chemoradiotherapy. The starting material was tumor tissue, obtained from a patient who underwent chemoradiotherapy. V gene TRBV9 combines with J gene TRBJ2-7, with D perhaps given as TRBD1 or TRBD2 (5 bases each). The clonotype originates from a human donor with HPV-associated anogenital cancer. The CDR3 coding sequence is TGTGCCAGCAGCGTACCAACGGGACGCCCGTCCTACGAGCAGTACTTC. Protein: CASSVPTGRPSYEQYF. The entire variable domain, with the rest obtained from reference TRBV9 and TRBJ2-7, is as follows: DSGVTQTPKHLITATGQRVTLRCSPRSGDLSVYWYQQSLDQGLQFLIQYYNGEERAKGNILERFSAQQFPDLHSELNLSSLELGDSALYFCASSVPTGRPSYEQYFGPGTRLTVT.